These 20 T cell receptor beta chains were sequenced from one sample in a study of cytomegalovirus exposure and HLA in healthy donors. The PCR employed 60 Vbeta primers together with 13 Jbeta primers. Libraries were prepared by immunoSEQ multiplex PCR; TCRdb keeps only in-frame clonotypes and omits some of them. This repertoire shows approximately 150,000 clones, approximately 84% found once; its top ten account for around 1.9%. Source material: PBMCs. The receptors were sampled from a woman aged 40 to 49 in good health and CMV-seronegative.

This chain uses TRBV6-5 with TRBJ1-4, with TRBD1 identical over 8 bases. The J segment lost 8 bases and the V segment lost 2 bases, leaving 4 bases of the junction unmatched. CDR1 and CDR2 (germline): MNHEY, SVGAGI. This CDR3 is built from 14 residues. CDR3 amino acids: CASSYDRGDEKLFF. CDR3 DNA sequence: TGTGCCAGCAGTTACGACAGGGGAGACGAAAAACTGTTTTTT.

This CDR3 is CASSLRTGQVRVSDTQYF. The CDR3 DNA sequence: TGTGCCAGCAGCCTGAGGACCGGACAGGTTCGGGTCTCAGATACGCAGTATTTT. The chain has TRBV7-9 and TRBJ2-3; 7 bases match TRBD1. The CDR3 has 18 amino acids. Germline V gives CDR1 SEHNR, CDR2 FQNEAQ (reference sequence). V was pared by 5 bases and J by 4 bases, with 18 bases of the junction left unmatched.

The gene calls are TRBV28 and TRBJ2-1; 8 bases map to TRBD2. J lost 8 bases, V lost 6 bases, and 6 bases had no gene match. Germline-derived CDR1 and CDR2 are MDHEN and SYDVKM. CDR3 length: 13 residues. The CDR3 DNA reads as TGTGCCAGCAGGAGACTAGCGTCAGATGAGCAGTTCTTC. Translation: CASRRLASDEQFF. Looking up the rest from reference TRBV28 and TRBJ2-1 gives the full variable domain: DVKVTQSSRYLVKRTGEKVFLECVQDMDHENMFWYRQDPGLGLRLIYFSYDVKMKEKGDIPEGYSVSREKKERFSLILESASTNQTSMYLCASRRLASDEQFFGPGTRLTVL.

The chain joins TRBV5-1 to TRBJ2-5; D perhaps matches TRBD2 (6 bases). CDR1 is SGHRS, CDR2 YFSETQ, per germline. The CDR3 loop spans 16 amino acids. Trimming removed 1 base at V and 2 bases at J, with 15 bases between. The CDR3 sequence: CASSLNSAGMQETQYF. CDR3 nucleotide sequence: TGCGCCAGCAGCTTGAATTCCGCGGGAATGCAAGAGACCCAGTACTTC.

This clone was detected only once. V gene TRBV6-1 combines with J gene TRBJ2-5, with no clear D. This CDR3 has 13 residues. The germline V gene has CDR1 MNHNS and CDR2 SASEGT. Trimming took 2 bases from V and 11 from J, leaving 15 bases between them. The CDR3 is CASSETRSLEQYF. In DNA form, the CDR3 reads TGTGCCAGCAGTGAAACGCGGTCCTTGGAGCAGTACTTC.

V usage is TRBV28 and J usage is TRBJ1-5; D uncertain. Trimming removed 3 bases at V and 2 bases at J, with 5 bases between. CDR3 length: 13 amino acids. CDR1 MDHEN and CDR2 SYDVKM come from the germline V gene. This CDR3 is CASSFAGNQPQHF. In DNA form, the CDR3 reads TGTGCCAGCAGTTTCGCAGGCAATCAGCCCCAGCATTTT.

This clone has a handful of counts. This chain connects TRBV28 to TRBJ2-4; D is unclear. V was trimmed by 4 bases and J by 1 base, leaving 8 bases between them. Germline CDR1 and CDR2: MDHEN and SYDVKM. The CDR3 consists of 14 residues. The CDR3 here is CASSSGSAKNIQYF. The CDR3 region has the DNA TGTGCCAGCAGTTCAGGATCGGCCAAAAACATTCAGTACTTC.

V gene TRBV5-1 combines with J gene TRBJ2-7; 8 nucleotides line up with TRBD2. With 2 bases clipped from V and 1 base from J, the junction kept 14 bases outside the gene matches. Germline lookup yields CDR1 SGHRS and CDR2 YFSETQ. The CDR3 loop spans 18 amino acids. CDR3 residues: CASSFSPGGASGSYEQYF. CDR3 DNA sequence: TGCGCCAGCAGCTTTTCTCCGGGGGGGGCGAGTGGATCCTACGAGCAGTACTTC.

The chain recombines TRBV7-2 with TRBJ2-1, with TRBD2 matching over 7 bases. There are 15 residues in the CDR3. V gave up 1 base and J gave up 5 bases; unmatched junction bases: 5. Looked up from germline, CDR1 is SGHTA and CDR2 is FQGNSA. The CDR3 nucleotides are TGTGCCAGCAGCTTAGTTGGGACTACTGACAATGAGCAGTTCTTC. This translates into CASSLVGTTDNEQFF.

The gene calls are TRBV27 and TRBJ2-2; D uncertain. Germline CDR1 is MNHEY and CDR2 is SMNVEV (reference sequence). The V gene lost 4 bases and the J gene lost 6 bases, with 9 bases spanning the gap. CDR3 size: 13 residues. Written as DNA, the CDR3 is TGTGCCAGCAGTTCCTATTCCTCCGGGGAGCTGTTTTTT. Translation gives CASSSYSSGELFF.

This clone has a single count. CDR3: CASSLYREGEQYF. The CDR3 DNA follows: TGTGCCAGCAGCTTATACCGGGAAGGAGAGCAGTACTTC. The genes are TRBV7-8 and TRBJ2-7, with a possible D match to TRBD2 (5 bases). Trimming stripped 2 bases from V and 7 bases from J, with 12 bases between. The CDR3 has 13 residues. Germline V CDR1 and CDR2: SGHVS, FQNEAQ.

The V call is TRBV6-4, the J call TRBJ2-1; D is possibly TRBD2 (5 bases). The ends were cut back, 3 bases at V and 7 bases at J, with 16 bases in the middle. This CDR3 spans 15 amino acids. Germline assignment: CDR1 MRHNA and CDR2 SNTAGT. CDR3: CASSEWDRTGNEQFF. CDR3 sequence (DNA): TGTGCCAGCAGTGAGTGGGATCGGACGGGGAATGAGCAGTTCTTC.

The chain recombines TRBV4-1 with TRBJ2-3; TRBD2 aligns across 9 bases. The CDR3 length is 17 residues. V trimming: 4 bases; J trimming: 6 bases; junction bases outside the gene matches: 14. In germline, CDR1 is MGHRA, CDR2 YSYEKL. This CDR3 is CASSPSRLAGAADTQYF. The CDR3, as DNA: TGCGCCAGCAGCCCCAGCCGTTTAGCGGGAGCTGCGGATACGCAGTATTTT.

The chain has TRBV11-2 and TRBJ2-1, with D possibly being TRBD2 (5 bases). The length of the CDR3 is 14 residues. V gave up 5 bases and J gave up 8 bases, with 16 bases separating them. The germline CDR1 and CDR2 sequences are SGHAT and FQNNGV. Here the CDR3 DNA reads TGTGCCAGCAGCATCCTAGCTTCGGACGATGAGCAGTTCTTC. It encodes CASSILASDDEQFF.

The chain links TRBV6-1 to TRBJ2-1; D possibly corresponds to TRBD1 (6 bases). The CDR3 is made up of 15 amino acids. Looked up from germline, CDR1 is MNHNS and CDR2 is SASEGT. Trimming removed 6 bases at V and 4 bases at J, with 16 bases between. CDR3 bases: TGTGCCAGCAGGGCACAGGGTAACCTGTACAATGAGCAGTTCTTC. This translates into CASRAQGNLYNEQFF.

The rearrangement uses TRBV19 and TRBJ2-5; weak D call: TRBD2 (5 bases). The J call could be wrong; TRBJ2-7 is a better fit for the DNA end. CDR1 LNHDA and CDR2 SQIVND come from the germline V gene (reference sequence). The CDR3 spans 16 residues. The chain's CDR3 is CASSTAQRGGSYEQYF. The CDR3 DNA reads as TGTGCCAGTAGTACAGCCCAACGGGGTGGGTCCTACGAGCAGTACTTC.

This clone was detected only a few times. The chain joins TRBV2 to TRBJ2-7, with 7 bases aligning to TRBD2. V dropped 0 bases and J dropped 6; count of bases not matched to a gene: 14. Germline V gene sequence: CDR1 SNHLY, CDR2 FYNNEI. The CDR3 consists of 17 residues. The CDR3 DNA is TGTGCCAGCAGTGAAGCGATCCGGGGCGGGAGAGGGGTCGAGCAGTACTTC. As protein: CASSEAIRGGRGVEQYF.

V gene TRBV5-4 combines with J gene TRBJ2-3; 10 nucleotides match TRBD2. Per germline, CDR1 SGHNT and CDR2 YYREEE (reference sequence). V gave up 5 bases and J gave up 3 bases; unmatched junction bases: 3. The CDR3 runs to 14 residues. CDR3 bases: TGTGCCAGCAGTTTAGCGGGAGGTACAGATACGCAGTATTTT. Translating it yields CASSLAGGTDTQYF.

CDR3 in amino acids: CASRRLAGGISYNEQFF. The CDR3 DNA sequence: TGTGCCAGCAGGAGGCTAGCGGGAGGGATCTCCTACAATGAGCAGTTCTTC. The V and J genes are TRBV28 and TRBJ2-1; 12 bases map to TRBD2. The CDR3 runs to 17 residues. CDR1 MDHEN and CDR2 SYDVKM come from the germline V gene. V trimming: 6 bases; J trimming: 0 bases; junction bases outside the gene matches: 6.

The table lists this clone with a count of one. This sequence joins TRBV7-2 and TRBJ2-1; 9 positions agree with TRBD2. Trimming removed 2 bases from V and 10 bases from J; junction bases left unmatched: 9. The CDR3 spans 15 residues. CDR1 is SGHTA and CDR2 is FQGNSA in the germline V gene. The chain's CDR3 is CASSLPSGKSQEQFF. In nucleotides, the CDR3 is TGTGCCAGCAGCTTACCTAGCGGGAAATCTCAGGAGCAGTTCTTC.